This note documents a single T cell receptor beta chain sequence. Its specificity is unknown. These data are taken from a study of cytomegalovirus exposure and HLA in healthy donors. Study observations and caveats: Later analysis revealed greater clonal expansion in HLA-associated TCR beta chains than in equally common others.

The PCR made use of 60 Vbeta and 13 Jbeta primers. Profiling relied on immunoSEQ multiplex PCR, and the TCRdb table lists in-frame clones only, not all of them. The repertoire shows just over 200,000 clones; the top ten hold roughly 1.2%. Trimming removed 6 bases from V and 9 bases from J, with 26 bases in between. CDR3 size: 16 residues. In germline, CDR1 is MDHEN, CDR2 SYDVKM. The TCR originated in a girl aged 2 to 9 in good health and CMV-seropositive. The specimen sequenced was PBMCs. This chain connects TRBV28 to TRBJ2-5; tentative D call: TRBD1 (6 bases). The CDR3 here is CASREHTGILLGAQYF. In nucleotides, the CDR3 is TGTGCCAGCAGGGAACATACAGGGATACTTTTAGGGGCCCAGTACTTC.